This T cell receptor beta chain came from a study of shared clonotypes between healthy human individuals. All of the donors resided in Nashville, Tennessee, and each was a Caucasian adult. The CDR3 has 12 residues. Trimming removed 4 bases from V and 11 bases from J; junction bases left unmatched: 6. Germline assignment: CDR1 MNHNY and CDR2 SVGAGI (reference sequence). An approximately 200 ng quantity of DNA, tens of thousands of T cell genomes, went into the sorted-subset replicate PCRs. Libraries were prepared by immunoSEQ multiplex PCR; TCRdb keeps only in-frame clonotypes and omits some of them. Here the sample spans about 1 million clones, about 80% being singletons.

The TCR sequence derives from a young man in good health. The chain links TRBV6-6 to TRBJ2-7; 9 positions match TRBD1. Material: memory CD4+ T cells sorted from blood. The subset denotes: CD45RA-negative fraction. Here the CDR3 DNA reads TGTGCCAGCAGTTCCTCCGGGACAGGGAAGTACTTC. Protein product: CASSSSGTGKYF.